This TCR beta chain came from a study of blood T cells in healthy people across ages. The use of a sample-barcoded 5' primer and a J-beta primer mix characterized a second PCR of roughly 6 to 11 cycles. Each cDNA molecule was tagged by a template-switch adaptor with 12 random nucleotides. Each CDR3 protein is one row after TCRdb ran MiXCR on the 5' RACE reads. Here the sample spans 550,000 to 750,000 distinct CDR3 sequences, around 21% being singletons. The CDR3 is 15 amino acids. Germline CDR1 and CDR2: MNHNS and SASEGT. Study-level findings and limits: Investigators treated diversity estimates from one million T cells as underestimates. Among T cells, TCR beta diversity per million cells dropped roughly linearly as age rose.

As regards this clonotype: The antigen remains undetermined.

The chain links TRBV6-1 to TRBJ2-1; 12 bases align to TRBD2. Gene TRBJ2-7 matches the end of the DNA better, so the J call may be wrong. The clonotype comes from a man between 65 and 79 years old in good health. Material: blood. The CDR3 DNA reads TGTGCCAGCAGTTTTGGTACTAGCGGGAGGAACGAGCAGTACTTC. Translated: CASSFGTSGRNEQYF.